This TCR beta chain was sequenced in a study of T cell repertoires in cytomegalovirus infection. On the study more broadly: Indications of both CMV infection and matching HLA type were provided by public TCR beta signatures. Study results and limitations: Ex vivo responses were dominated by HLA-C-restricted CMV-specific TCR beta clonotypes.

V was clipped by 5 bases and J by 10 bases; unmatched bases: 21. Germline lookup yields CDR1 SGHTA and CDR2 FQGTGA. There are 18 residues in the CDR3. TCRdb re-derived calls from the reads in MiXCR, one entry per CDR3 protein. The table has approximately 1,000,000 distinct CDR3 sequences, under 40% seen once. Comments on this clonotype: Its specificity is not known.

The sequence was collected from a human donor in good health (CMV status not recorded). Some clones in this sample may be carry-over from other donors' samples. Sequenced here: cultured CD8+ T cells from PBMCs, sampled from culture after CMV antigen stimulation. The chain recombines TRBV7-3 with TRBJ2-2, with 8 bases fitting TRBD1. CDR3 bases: TGTGCCAGCAGCCCCAGCGCCGGGACAGGCGTAAACATCGAGGAGCTGTTTTTT. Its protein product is CASSPSAGTGVNIEELFF.